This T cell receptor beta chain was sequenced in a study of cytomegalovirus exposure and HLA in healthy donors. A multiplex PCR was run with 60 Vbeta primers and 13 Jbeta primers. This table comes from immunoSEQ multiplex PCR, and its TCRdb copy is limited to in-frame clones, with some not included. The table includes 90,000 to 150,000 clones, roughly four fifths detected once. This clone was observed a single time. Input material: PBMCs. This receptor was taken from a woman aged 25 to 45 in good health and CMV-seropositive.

DNA of the CDR3: TGTGCCAGCAGCCAAGATAGGGGGAAGAAATGGACAGGGGGAAACTCCTACGAGCAGTACTTC. Residues: CASSQDRGKKWTGGNSYEQYF. The V call is TRBV4-2, the J call TRBJ2-7; 10 nucleotides match TRBD1. Germline V lookup: CDR1 LGHNA, CDR2 YNFKEQ. This CDR3 is 21 amino acids long. Trimming at V came to 0 bases and at J to 0 bases, leaving 17 bases not matched to a gene.